The text below deals with one TCR beta chain. No cognate antigen has been identified for it. Base qualities are not provided; no much larger clone lies one nucleotide away. This sample stems from a study of cytomegalovirus exposure and HLA in healthy donors (dated by TCRdb to 2015 to 2018). With regard to the full study: In an earlier analysis of fewer than 750 of the donors, 250 to 300 Gb of sequence data and approximately 100 million unique TCR beta sequences from 150 million to 200 million T cells were reported. Around 330 gigabases of sequencing data and approximately 91 million unique TCR sequences made up an early release that covered about 640 HLA-typed donors. Of the approximately 400 genotyped donors, roughly 80% were placed in the genetic ancestry cluster associated with self-reported Caucasian donors. The study aimed to test whether cataloging public T cell receptors could reveal signatures of past pathogen exposure. The T cell repertoires of some 700 subjects were profiled by immunosequencing and related to cytomegalovirus serostatus. Along with the roughly 610-subject first cohort, a separate validation cohort of roughly 110 different subjects was used. The study combined high-throughput TCR immunosequencing, statistical association of individual TCRs with disease status, and machine learning to predict cytomegalovirus infection status. A later analysis re-examined previously published TCR beta repertoires from roughly 720 donors and added high-resolution HLA genotyping to investigate patterns of TCR occurrence. In the later analysis, no new phenotypic data were used to find candidate immune exposures; instead, reliance was placed on TCR beta sequences and their occurrence across donors. An earlier analysis of approximately 640 of the donors applied high-throughput TCR beta sequencing to assess whether each TCR beta V gene segment acted as functional or pseudogenic. Donor age, sex, ethnicity and CMV serostatus were compiled together with the repertoire data. Genome-wide SNP genotypes for about 60% of the roughly 670 donors were used in a later genetic analysis, which treated that subset as a discovery cohort. Every discovery cohort repertoire had been produced on one sequencing platform. Both class I and class II loci were covered by HLA typing, at four-digit resolution. Typing coverage differed by locus: A, B, C, DRB1 and DQB1 were typed in about 629-640 donors, DQA1 in 500 to 550, DPA1 in approximately 600, and DPB1 in 450 to 480. A few DR-DQ haplotypes were handled as single units for association and clustering because linkage in the cohort was strong. On average, roughly 200,000 unique TCR beta nucleotide sequences were sequenced per donor among more than 350 genotyped donors of the cohort, with about 17% of those sequences being non-productive. Study-wide conclusions, independent of this receptor: Linkage disequilibrium might explain the correlated functional status among segregating V segments, but an unknown experimental factor could not be excluded. A later analysis reported that several top co-occurrence clusters appeared linked to parvovirus B19, influenza, CMV and Epstein-Barr virus. While some public TCRs were present in many individuals, most TCR sequences turned up only very rarely across donors. A further reported finding was that TCR beta sequences accurately predicted the HLA-A and HLA-B alleles for most subjects in the first cohort. Because HLA typing was missing for some donors at each locus, association tests included only the typed subset. It was suggested by the authors that the approach could potentially be generalized to other disease states and immunological phenotypes. In vitro tests confirmed that three of the cytomegalovirus-associated TCR beta chains recognize cytomegalovirus antigens. Compared with the roughly 700-donor mean, donors in an Asian-associated ancestry cluster had fewer N-insertions in productive TCRs, according to a later genetic analysis. Cytomegalovirus status was reported to be diagnosed by the classifier with high specificity and sensitivity in both the original and validation cohorts. A later analysis associated 15,000 or so TCR beta sequences with specific HLA alleles at a false discovery rate of 0.05. Compared with equally common non-associated chains, HLA-associated TCR beta chains in a later analysis were more clonally expanded and had lower generation probabilities. Because counts were too low, about 17 rarely observed V segments, including chromosome 9 orphons, were excluded from the earlier analysis of several hundred of the donors. In an earlier analysis of about 540 of the donors, most TCR beta V segments were observed in productive rearrangements about 87% or about 30% of the time, broadly matching IMGT annotations. The presence/absence analyses assumed that sequencing depth was roughly uniform across donors, and that assumption may not be true. Only TCR beta chains were sequenced in this cohort, and the absence of alpha or paired-chain data limited detectable features. The only immune exposure information available for the cohort was CMV serostatus. In a later analysis, most CMV-associated TCR beta chains were found to appear HLA-restricted, with HLA associations seemingly driven largely by CMV exposure. In a later analysis, the rate of TCR association differed among HLA loci, with DRB1 alleles having the most associated TCRs and HLA-C alleles having the fewest. The study listed approximately 150 TCR beta chains as associated with cytomegalovirus. A group of highly shared sequence variants was considered likely to be a technical artifact of the sequencing pipeline. Some IMGT-functional V segments, including TRBV6-2 and TRBV6-3, could not be distinguished by the 87-base-pair reads and were therefore excluded. A later genetic analysis associated a missense DCLRE1C variant with V-gene and J-gene trimming of TCR beta chains, and an independent cohort replicated the association. Assigning TCR associations to individual alleles was difficult when HLA alleles, especially DR and DQ, strongly co-occurred.

The CDR3, from cysteine to phenylalanine, totals 11 residues. Of the read, only the CDR3 DNA is kept; its 33 bases are in frame from base 1. The V and J ends are trimmed by 5 bases and 13 bases, leaving 11 bases between them. As encoded in the germline V gene, CDR1 is SGHAT while CDR2 is FQNNGV. Libraries were made using the immunoSEQ multiplex PCR assay. The multiplex PCR relied on a mix of 60 forward primers for TCR Vbeta segments and 13 reverse primers for TCR Jbeta segments. Amplification of the CDR3 region of rearranged TCR beta genes was performed with a multiplex PCR assay on genomic DNA. Amplified TCR beta libraries were sequenced as 87-base-pair reads on the Illumina HiSeq System. The authors' pipeline ran thus. A later analysis tallied around 82 million unique TCR beta chains across the 660 or so repertoires, and some 12 million of those chains were shared by two or more donors. Raw reads were error-corrected and collapsed into unique sequences by a nearest-neighbor algorithm in which closely related sequences were merged to remove PCR and sequencing errors. CDR3 sequences were aligned to IMGT reference sequences to assign V, D and J gene segments. Each retained sequence needed at least a six-nucleotide match to both a V gene segment and a J gene segment. A rearrangement was called productive if the CDR3 had no stop codons and remained in frame with V and J, and every other rearrangement was called non-productive. CDR3 was defined according to IMGT convention as the region running from the second conserved V-encoded cysteine to the conserved J-encoded phenylalanine. Sequences without an unambiguous match to a single V gene segment were excluded from the earlier analysis of approximately 560 of the donors. An earlier analysis of fewer than 750 of the donors called V segments functional above 56.7% productive rearrangements and segregating when the between-donor standard deviation exceeded 5%. A statistical classification framework was developed to diagnose cytomegalovirus status using the catalog of TCR beta chain sequences. In a later analysis, TCR nucleotide sequences were compared against IMGT/GENE-DB human TR gene sequences so that V and J genes could be assigned. In a later analysis, CDR3 sequences and most-parsimonious VDJ recombination scenarios were assigned using the TCRdist pipeline. In a later analysis, each TCR beta chain was defined by its CDR3 amino acid sequence together with its V-gene family, and reads lacking a unique V-gene family were excluded. A later analysis removed roughly 590 highly shared, low-generation-probability nucleotide sequences to deal with suspected cross-contamination and a sequencing artifact. A later analysis calculated a clonal expansion index for each public chain from normalized within-repertoire ranks of inferred template counts. In a later analysis, generation probabilities were computed using a VDJ recombination model fitted to out-of-frame rearrangements, and the results were checked against IGoR. In a later analysis, hypergeometric tests were used to score TCR-TCR, TCR-HLA and TCR-CMV co-occurrence, with a repertoire-size bias correction applied to TCR pairs. In a later analysis, false discovery rates were estimated by permuting HLA or CMV assignments 20 times. A later analysis grouped co-occurring TCRs with DBSCAN, adding TCRdist sequence similarity when clustering within HLA-allele-positive subsets. Co-occurrence clustering excluded repertoires with fewer than 30,000 or more than 120,000 public chains, plus five with anomalous nucleotide sharing. TCRdb limited this immuneACCESS table to in-frame rearrangements with V and J called. A share of clones is missing; checked studies link under half to unresolved V genes, and the rest is unexplained. V and J calls and clone size are as listed in that table; D and trimming were resolved from the DNA. This sample is represented by around 90,000 clones; 81% of them were singletons. Clones ranked in the top ten supply 9% to 12% of the sample.

In total, roughly 670 healthy bone marrow donors made up the cohort. All cohort members were sampled while nominally healthy, although unrecorded immune exposures were likely present. CMV serostatus was positive for around 310 and negative for about 50% of the roughly 670 cohort members, and was not recorded for this donor. Each donor provided a peripheral blood sample, and peripheral blood mononuclear cells were used for TCR beta sequencing. Genomic DNA was extracted from the blood cell samples with the Qiagen DNeasy Blood Extraction Kit. The specimen was PBMCs. This receptor was identified in a human donor in good health. The rearrangement joined TRBV11-2 to TRBJ2-2; the D gene cannot be named for sure. The CDR3 loop reads CASSPVVGLFF. The nucleotide sequence reads TGTGCCAGCAGCCCCGTGGTCGGGCTGTTTTTT.